Described below is a single T cell receptor beta chain sequence and its context. This clonotype was picked up many times. Its antigen has not been determined. Base quality data are lacking; no much larger clone is found one base away. The CDR3 measures 13 amino acids from cysteine to phenylalanine. Only the CDR3 part of the read is kept: 39 bases, read in frame from the first base. CDR1 and CDR2 are drawn from the germline V gene (reference sequence): LNHNV, YYDKDF. V is shortened by 0 bases, J by 3 bases, and the region joining them spans 6 bases. This sample's time point label indicates: newly diagnosed GD, antithyroid drugs for less than 3 months. For both TCR sequencing and RNA sequencing, RNA was extracted from PBMCs using TRIzol. Graves' disease was diagnosed according to American Thyroid Association guidelines. Patients for the study were recruited at an endocrinology department in Xi'an, China. Each patient gave approximately 10 milliliters of peripheral blood, collected in an EDTA anticoagulant tube. Ficoll Paque Plus density gradient separation was used to isolate PBMCs, and no further T cell sorting was done. An Agilent 2100 Bioanalyzer and agarose gel were used to assess RNA quality, and a NanoDrop 2000 was used to measure RNA concentration.

This record belongs to a study of regulatory T cells in long-lasting Graves disease (dated by TCRdb to the early 2020s). Broadly, across the study: Newly diagnosed Graves' disease patients had taken antithyroid drugs for less than 3 months. Persistent Graves' disease patients were compared with newly diagnosed Graves' disease patients by peripheral blood TCR sequencing and RNA sequencing. The study took place in China and was registered as a clinical trial. A total of approximately 35 samples were covered by TCR sequencing, comprising approximately 13 persistent and about 20 newly diagnosed Graves' disease patients. Broad study findings and their caveats: Preferential use of TRBV28, TRBJ1-2 and TRBJ2-5 was observed in persistent disease, whereas TRBV20-1 and TRBJ2-1 were favored in newly diagnosed disease. Sequencing and analysis were limited to the TCR beta chain. Peripheral blood alone was examined, since thyroid tissue, which constituted the primary lesion, could not be accessed. Compared with newly diagnosed patients, persistent Graves' disease patients had lower TCR Shannon entropy and fewer highly expanded clones, which suggests clonal expansion. The authors noted that the small sample size was a limitation that may lower accuracy. Persistent patients shared more public clonotypes among themselves (under 3,000) than newly diagnosed patients did (more than 950).

Libraries were constructed by multiplex PCR. The sequencing machine was an Illumina HiSeq 4000. To build TCR beta libraries, CDR3 regions were amplified by Arm-PCR using iRepertoire HTBI primers. Before sequencing, the PCR products underwent gel purification. Processing in the source paper ran as follows. Across samples, 60 to 75 TRBV and 14 TRBJ segments were identified and used for gene usage analysis of CDR3 amino acid clonotypes. COPE and FqMerger were used to merge the filtered high-quality paired reads into contigs. Contigs were aligned with BLAST to IMGT TRBV, TRBD and TRBJ reference genes, and CDR3 was defined per IMGT. Any clonotype with a frequency above 0.1% was classified as a highly expanded clone. Shannon entropy was used to measure repertoire diversity, and the Gini coefficient was used to measure V-J evenness. Clonotypes shared by more than one individual were considered public. TCRdb ran its own pipeline on the public reads, namely fastp trimming at Q25 and MiXCR clone calling, and kept in-frame beta chains. When rows share a CDR3 protein, they turn into one entry using the most common DNA and genes. The V and J calls were not made by the authors but by TCRdb's processing. The sample yields under 250,000 distinct CDR3 sequences; roughly 19% were counted once. Jointly, the top ten make up about an eighth of the sample.

These data were also reused for a study on T cells in Graves' hyperthyroidism and ophthalmopathy. Drawing on the second study: Stable Graves' hyperthyroidism was defined as no progression to ophthalmopathy during 18 months of follow-up. Hyperthyroidism patients were newly diagnosed, with disease duration under 2 months, and aged 18 to 65 years. Any patient with an uncontrolled infection, another autoimmune disease, pregnancy or lactation was excluded. Diagnoses relied on clinical symptoms, serum thyroxine and TRAb, thyroid ultrasound and orbital computed tomography. The first round of RT-PCR for the TCR CDR3 was performed with the HTBI primer set and the Qiagen OneStep RT-PCR kit. Most expanded thyroid clonotypes (frequency above 0.001) were also detected in blood, suggesting blood repertoires may reflect thyroid immune responses. A 13 V-J signature model separated ophthalmopathy from stable hyperthyroidism, with around 91% sensitivity and roughly 81% specificity in cross-validation and 80%/75% in testing. During validation, the model predicted progression to ophthalmopathy a median of approximately 6 months ahead of onset, with 60% to 71% sensitivity and around 72% specificity. To identify TCR V-J signatures that set the groups apart, the researchers used a discovery cohort of about a hundred patients, made up of around 40 with Graves' ophthalmopathy and 57 with stable Graves' hyperthyroidism. Prospective prediction of ophthalmopathy was tested in an independent validation cohort consisting of fewer than 20 hyperthyroidism patients and more than 15 patients who later progressed to ophthalmopathy. The 85 to 100 discovery patients were randomly split 7:3 into training and test sets. In addition, the study compared T-cell repertoires in thyroid tissue and in blood from a handful of Graves' hyperthyroidism patients. Following sampling, methimazole starting at 30 mg daily was given to hyperthyroidism patients, and high-dose intravenous methylprednisolone was given to ophthalmopathy patients. Libraries were constructed in a second round of multiplex PCR, after which size selection and purification were performed. Sequencing of the libraries was done on an Illumina HiSeq2000 using paired-end 100 bp reads. SOAPnuke was used to process the raw data, with reads discarded if the reads contained adapters or uncalled bases, had a mean Phred below 15, or lacked an exact constant-primer or identifier match. High-quality paired reads were merged with COPE v1.2.5, and unique nucleotide sequences were defined as clonotypes. MiTCR v1.1 was used to align clonotypes to the IMGT TRBV, TRBD and TRBJ reference segments. The analysis was restricted to V-J combinations with a frequency above 0.0001, which together covered 99% to 99.2% of the repertoires. A TCS score was defined as the ratio between F50 (clonal expansion) and ExV (chaos), using BLOSUM62-based TCRdist between CDR3 peptides within each V-J. Welch's t-statistics and random forest reduced 500 to 550 V-J features to 10 to 15, which were used in a naive Bayes classifier (R e1071). Sample size was not statistically predetermined, and investigators were not blinded to group allocation. According to the paper, TCR Vbeta CDR3 sequencing was carried out on around 140 peripheral blood samples, which came from around 43 ophthalmopathy, some 73 hyperthyroidism and about 17 progressor patients.

This TCR was sampled from a woman aged 25 to 39 with Graves disease. Donor details come from another sample of the same person, matched by shared clones. The specimen was peripheral blood mononuclear cells (PBMCs), collected at new diagnosis, from a patient treated with antithyroid drugs. The chain employs TRBV15 and TRBJ2-7, with an unclear D gene assignment. DNA sequence: TGTGCCACCAGCAGAGACCATTTCTACGAGCAGTACTTC. Its protein is CATSRDHFYEQYF.